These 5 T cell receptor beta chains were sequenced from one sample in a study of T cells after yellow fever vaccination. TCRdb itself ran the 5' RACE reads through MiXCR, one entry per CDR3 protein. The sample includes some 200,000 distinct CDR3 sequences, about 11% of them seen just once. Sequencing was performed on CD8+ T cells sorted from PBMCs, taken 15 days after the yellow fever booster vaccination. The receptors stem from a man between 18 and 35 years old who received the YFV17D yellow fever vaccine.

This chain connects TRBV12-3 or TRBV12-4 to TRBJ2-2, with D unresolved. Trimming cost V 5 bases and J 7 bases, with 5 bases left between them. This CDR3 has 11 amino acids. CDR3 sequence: CASSPFGELFF. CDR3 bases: TGTGCCAGCAGTCCCTTCGGGGAGCTGTTTTTT.

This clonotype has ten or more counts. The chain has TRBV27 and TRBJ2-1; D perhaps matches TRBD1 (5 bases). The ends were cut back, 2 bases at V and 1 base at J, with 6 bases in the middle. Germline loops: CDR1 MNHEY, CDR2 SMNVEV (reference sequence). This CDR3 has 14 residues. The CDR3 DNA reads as TGTGCCAGCAGTTTAGACAGTTCCTACAATGAGCAGTTCTTC. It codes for CASSLDSSYNEQFF.

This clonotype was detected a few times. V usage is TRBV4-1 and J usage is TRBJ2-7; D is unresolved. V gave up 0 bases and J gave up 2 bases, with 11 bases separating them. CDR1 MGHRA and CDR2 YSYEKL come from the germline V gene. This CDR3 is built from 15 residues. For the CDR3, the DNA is TGCGCCAGCAGCCAAGAAAATGGGTATCCCTACGAGCAGTACGTC. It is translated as CASSQENGYPYEQYV.

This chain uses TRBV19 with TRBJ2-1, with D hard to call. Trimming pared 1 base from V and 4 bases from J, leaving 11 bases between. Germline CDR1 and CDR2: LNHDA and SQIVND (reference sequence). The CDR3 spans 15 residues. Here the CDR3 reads CASSIAGRRYNEQFF. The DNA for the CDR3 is TGTGCCAGTAGTATAGCTGGTAGACGGTACAATGAGCAGTTCTTC.

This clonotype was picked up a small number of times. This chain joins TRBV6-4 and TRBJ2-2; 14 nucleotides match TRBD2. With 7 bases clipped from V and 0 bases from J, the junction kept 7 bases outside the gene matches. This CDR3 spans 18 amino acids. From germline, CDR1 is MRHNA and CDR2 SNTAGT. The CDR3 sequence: CASTMTSGGDANTGELFF. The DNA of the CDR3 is TGTGCCAGCACTATGACTAGCGGGGGGGACGCGAACACCGGGGAGCTGTTTTTT.